This T cell receptor beta chain was recorded in a study of CD8 T cells in Susac syndrome. Random hexamers were used to reverse transcribe about 0.5 to 1 ug of RNA. Across 54 Vbeta and 13 Jbeta, TCR beta CDR3 was amplified with immunoSEQ multiplex PCR. TCRdb recomputed calls from the immunoSEQ multiplex PCR reads with MiXCR, one row per CDR3 protein. Among approximately 200,000 distinct CDR3 sequences listed, around nine tenths were seen once. TCR beta from blood CD8+ and CD4+ T cells was sequenced. TEMRA cells underwent FACS enrichment and CD8+ and CD4+ T cells underwent negative isolation. This CDR3 region has 16 residues.

The specimen sequenced was CD8+ T cells from PBMCs. The sequence derives from a human donor with multiple sclerosis. The chain is built from TRBV21-1 and TRBJ2-6; the tabulated D call, TRBD1, remains unverified against the DNA. TRBV21-1 is a pseudogene segment. CDR3 in DNA: TGTGCCCCTAACGACAGCCGTCACTCTGGGGCCAACGTCCTGACTTTC. Translation gives CAPNDSRHSGANVLTF.